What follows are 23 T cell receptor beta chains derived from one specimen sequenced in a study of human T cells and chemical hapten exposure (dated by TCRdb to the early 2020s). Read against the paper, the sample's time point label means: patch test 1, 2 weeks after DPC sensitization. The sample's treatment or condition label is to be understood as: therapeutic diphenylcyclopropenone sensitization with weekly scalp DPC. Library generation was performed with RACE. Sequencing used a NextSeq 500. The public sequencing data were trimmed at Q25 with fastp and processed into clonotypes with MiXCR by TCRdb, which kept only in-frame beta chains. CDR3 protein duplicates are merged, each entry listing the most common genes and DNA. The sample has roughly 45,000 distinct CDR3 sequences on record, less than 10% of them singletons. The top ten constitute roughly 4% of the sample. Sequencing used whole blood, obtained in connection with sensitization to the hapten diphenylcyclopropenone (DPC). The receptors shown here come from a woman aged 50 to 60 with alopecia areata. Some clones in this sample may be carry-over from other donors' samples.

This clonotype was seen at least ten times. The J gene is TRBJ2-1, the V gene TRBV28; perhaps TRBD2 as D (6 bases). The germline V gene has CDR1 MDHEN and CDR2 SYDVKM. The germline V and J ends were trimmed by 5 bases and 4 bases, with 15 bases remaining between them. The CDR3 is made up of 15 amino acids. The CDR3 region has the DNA TGTGCCAGCAGTAAGGGTAGCGGAACTTACAATGAGCAGTTCTTC. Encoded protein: CASSKGSGTYNEQFF.

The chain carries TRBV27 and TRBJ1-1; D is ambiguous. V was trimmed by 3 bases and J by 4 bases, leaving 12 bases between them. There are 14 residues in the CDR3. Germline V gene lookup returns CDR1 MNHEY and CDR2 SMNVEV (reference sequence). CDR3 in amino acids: CASSLRHLGTEAFF. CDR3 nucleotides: TGTGCCAGCAGTTTGCGGCACCTGGGCACTGAAGCTTTCTTT.

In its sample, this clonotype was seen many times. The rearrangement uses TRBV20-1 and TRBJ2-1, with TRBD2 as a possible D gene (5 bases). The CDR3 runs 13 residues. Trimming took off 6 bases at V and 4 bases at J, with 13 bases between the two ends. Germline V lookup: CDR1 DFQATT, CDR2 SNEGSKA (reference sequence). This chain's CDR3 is CSALLGWYNEQFF. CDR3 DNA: TGCAGTGCACTACTAGGGTGGTACAATGAGCAGTTCTTC.

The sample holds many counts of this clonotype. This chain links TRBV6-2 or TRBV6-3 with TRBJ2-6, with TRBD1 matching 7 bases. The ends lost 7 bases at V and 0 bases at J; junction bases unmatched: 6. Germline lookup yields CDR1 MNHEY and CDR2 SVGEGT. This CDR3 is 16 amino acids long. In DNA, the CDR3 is TGTGCCAGCAACCGACAGGGTCCCTCTGGGGCCAACGTCCTGACTTTC. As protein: CASNRQGPSGANVLTF.

CDR3 loop: CASNSALNTEAFF. In DNA form, the CDR3 reads TGTGCCAGCAATTCGGCGTTGAACACTGAAGCTTTCTTT. The chain uses TRBV7-2 and TRBJ1-1; D uncertain. Trimming took off 7 bases at V and 0 bases at J, with 9 bases between the two ends. Germline V lookup: CDR1 SGHTA, CDR2 FQGNSA. This CDR3 contains 13 residues.

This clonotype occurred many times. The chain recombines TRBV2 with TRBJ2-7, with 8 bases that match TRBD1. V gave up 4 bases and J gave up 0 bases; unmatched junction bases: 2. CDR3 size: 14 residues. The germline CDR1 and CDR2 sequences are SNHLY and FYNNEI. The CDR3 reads CASSGQGNSYEQYF. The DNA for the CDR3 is TGTGCCAGCAGTGGACAGGGGAACTCCTACGAGCAGTACTTC.

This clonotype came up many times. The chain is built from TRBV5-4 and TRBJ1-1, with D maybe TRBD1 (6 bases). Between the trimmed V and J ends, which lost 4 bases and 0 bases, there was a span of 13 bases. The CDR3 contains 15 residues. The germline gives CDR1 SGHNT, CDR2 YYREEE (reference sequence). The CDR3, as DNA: TGTGCCAGCAGCCCGACAGGAGGGGTGAACACTGAAGCTTTCTTT. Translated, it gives CASSPTGGVNTEAFF.

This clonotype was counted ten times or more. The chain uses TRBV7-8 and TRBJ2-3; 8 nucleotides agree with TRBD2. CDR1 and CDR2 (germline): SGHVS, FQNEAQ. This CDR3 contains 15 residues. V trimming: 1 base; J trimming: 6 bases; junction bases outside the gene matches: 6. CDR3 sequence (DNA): TGTGCCAGCAGCTTAGTTAGCGGGATCGTGGATACGCAGTATTTT. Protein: CASSLVSGIVDTQYF. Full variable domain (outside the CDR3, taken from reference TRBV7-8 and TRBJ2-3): GAGVSQSPRYKVAKRGQDVALRCDPISGHVSLFWYQQALGQGPEFLTYFQNEAQLDKSGLPSDRFFAERPEGSVSTLKIQRTQQEDSAVYLCASSLVSGIVDTQYFGPGTRLTVL.

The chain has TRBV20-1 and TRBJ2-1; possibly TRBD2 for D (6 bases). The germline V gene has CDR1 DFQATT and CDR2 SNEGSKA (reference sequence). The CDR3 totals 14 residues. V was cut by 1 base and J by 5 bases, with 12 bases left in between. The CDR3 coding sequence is TGCAGTGCTAGAGCCCAAACGGGAGACAATGAGCAGTTCTTC. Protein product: CSARAQTGDNEQFF.

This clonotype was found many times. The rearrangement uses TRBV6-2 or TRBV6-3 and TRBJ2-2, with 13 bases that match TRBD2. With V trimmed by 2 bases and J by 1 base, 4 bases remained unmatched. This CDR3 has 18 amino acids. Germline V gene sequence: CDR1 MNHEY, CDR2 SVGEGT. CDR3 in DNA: TGTGCCAGCAGTTACGGGGGACTAGCGGGACTGAACACCGGGGAGCTGTTTTTT. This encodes CASSYGGLAGLNTGELFF.

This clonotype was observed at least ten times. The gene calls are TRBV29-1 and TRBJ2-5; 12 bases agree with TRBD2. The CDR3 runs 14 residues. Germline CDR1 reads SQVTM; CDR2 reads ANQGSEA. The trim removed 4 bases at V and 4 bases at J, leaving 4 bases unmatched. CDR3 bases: TGCAGCGTTGGCGGACTAGCGGGATTAGAGACCCAGTACTTC. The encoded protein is CSVGGLAGLETQYF.

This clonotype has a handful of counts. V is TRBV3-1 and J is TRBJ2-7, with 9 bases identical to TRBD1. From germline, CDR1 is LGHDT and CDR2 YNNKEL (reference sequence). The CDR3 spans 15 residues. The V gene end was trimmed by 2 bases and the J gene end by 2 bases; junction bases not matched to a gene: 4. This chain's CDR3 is CASSQTGQGPYEQYF. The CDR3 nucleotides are TGTGCCAGCAGCCAAACGGGACAGGGACCCTACGAGCAGTACTTC.

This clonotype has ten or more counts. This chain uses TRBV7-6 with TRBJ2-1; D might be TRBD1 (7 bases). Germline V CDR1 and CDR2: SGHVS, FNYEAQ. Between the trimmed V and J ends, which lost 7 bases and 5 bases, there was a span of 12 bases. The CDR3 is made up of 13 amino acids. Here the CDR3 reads CASTAGGNNEQFF. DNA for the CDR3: TGTGCCAGCACGGCAGGGGGGAACAATGAGCAGTTCTTC.

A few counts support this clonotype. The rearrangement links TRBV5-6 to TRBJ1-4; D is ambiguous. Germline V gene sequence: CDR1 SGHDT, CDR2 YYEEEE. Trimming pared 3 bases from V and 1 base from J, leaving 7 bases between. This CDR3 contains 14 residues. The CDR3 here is CASSWRGTNEKLFF. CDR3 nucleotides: TGTGCCAGCAGCTGGAGAGGAACTAATGAAAAACTGTTTTTT.

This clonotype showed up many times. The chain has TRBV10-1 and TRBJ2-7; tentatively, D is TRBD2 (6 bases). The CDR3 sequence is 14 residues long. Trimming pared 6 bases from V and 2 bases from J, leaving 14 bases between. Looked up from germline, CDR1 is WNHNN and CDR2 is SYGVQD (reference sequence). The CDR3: CASRDRDWPYEQYF. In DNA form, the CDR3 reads TGCGCCAGCAGGGACCGGGACTGGCCCTACGAGCAGTACTTC.

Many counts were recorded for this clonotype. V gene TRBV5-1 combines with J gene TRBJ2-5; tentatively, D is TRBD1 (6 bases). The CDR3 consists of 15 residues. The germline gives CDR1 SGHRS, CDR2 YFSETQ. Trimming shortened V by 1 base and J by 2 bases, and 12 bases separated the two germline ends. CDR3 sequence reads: CASSLILDSQETQYF. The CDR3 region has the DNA TGCGCCAGCAGCTTGATACTGGACAGTCAAGAGACCCAGTACTTC.

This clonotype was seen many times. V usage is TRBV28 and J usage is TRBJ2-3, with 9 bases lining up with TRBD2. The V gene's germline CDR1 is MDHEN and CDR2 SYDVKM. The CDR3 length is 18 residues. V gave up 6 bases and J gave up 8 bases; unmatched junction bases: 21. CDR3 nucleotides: TGTGCCAGCAGCTCTCCTAGCGGGTTAGCGGGGGCGGGGGCTACGCAGTATTTT. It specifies CASSSPSGLAGAGATQYF.

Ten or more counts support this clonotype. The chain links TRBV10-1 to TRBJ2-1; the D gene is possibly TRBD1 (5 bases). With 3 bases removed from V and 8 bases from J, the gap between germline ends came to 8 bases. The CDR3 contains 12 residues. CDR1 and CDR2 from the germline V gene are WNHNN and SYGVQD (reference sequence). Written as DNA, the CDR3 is TGCGCCAGCAGTGAAGCAGGGCATGAGCAGTTCTTC. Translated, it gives CASSEAGHEQFF.

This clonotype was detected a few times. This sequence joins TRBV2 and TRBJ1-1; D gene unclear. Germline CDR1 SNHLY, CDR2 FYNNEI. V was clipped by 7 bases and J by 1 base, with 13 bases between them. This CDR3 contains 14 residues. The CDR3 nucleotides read TGTGCCAGCACCACCCGGTCAGGGAACACTGAAGCTTTCTTT. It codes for CASTTRSGNTEAFF.

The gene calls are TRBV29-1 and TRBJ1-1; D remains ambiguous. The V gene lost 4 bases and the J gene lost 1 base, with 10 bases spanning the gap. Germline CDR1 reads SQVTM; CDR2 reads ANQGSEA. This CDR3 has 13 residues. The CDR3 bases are TGCAGCGTTGCTGCGGGAAAGAACACTGAAGCTTTCTTT. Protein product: CSVAAGKNTEAFF.

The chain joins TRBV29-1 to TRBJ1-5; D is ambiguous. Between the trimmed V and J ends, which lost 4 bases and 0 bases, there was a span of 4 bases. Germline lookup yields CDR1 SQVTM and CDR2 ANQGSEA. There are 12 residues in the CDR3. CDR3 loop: CSVGGSNQPQHF. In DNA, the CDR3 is TGCAGCGTTGGAGGTAGCAATCAGCCCCAGCATTTT. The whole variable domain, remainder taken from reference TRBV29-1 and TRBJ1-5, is SAVISQKPSRDICQRGTSLTIQCQVDSQVTMMFWYRQQPGQSLTLIATANQGSEATYESGFVIDKFPISRPNLTFSTLTVSNMSPEDSSIYLCSVGGSNQPQHFGDGTRLSIL.

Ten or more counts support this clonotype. For the CDR3, the DNA is TGTGCCAGCAGAGAGGGACTCACTTCATTCTATGGCTACACCTTC. Translated: CASREGLTSFYGYTF. The chain recombines TRBV2 with TRBJ1-2, with D maybe TRBD1 (5 bases). The CDR3 covers 15 residues. Deletions cut 6 bases from V and 4 bases from J, with 18 bases between. The V gene's germline CDR1 is SNHLY and CDR2 FYNNEI.

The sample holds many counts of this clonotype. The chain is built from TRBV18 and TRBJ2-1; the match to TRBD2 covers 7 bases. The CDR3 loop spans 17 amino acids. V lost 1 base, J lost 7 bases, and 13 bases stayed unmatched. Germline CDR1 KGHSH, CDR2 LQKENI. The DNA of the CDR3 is TGTGCCAGCTCACCACGAACGGGCGGGAGTGTTTTGAATGAGCAGTTCTTC. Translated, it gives CASSPRTGGSVLNEQFF.